Presented here are 9 T cell receptor beta chains from one specimen sequenced in a study of T cells in women clearing cervical HPV infection. The method was immunoSEQ multiplex PCR; TCRdb's version includes in-frame clones alone and lacks a portion of them. This sample's clone table lists around 39,000 clones. The material sequenced was blood buffy coat. Receptors originate from a woman aged 18-69 years with a cervical HPV16 infection that either progressed to CIN3+ or cleared (not recorded which).

A word on this clone: The CDR3 end is not reached by the read, which stops 3 residues before it; the germline J gene fills it in. V gene TRBV20-1 combines with J gene TRBJ1-2; TRBD1 matches at 11 bases. This CDR3 region has 13 residues. Trimming removed 4 bases from V and 4 bases from J; junction bases left unmatched: 2. CDR1 and CDR2 (germline): DFQATT, SNEGSKA (reference sequence). Incomplete CDR3 DNA: TGCAGTGCTACCGGGACAGGGGGCTATGGC. It is translated as CSATGTGGYG. The full-length CDR3 reads as CSATGTGGYGYTF.

In regard to this clone: Sequencing ends 3 residues short of the CDR3 end; the germline J gene provides the rest. V usage is TRBV6-4 and J usage is TRBJ2-2; 11 bases fit TRBD2. The V gene end was trimmed by 3 bases and the J gene end by 6 bases; junction bases not matched to a gene: 0. CDR1 is MRHNA, CDR2 SNTAGT, per germline. The CDR3 runs 14 residues. CDR3 residues: CASSELAGAGELFF. The DNA read from the CDR3 is TGTGCCAGCAGTGAACTAGCGGGAGCCGGGGAG.

As regards this clone: The observed sequence ends 3 residues before the CDR3 terminus, with the missing tail filled in from the germline J gene. The J gene is TRBJ1-5, the V gene TRBV5-1; 9 bases agree with TRBD1. The germline V gene has CDR1 SGHRS and CDR2 YFSETQ. The junction had 2 bases not matched to a gene; V was cut back by 0 bases and J by 4 bases. The CDR3 has 15 amino acids. The CDR3 loop is CASSLGDRENQPQHF. The covered CDR3 bases are TGCGCCAGCAGCTTGGGGGACAGGGAGAATCAGCCC.

The DNA read from the CDR3 is TGTGCCAGCCAACCGGACAGGGACACTGAA. This gives the protein CASQPDRDTE. The full CDR3 sequence reads CASQPDRDTEAFF. The rearrangement links TRBV5-6 to TRBJ1-1; 8 bases agree with TRBD1. The observed sequence ends 3 residues before the CDR3 terminus, with the missing tail filled in from the germline J gene. The germline gives CDR1 SGHDT, CDR2 YYEEEE. The trim removed 7 bases at V and 3 bases at J, leaving 5 bases unmatched. The CDR3 is 13 amino acids.

Regarding this clone: The read stops 3 residues short of the end of the CDR3; the missing end is completed from the germline J gene. The chain recombines TRBV6-2 or TRBV6-3 with TRBJ1-4; tentative D call: TRBD1 (5 bases). The CDR3 is made up of 14 amino acids. CDR1 and CDR2 (germline): MNHEY, SVGEGT. V was trimmed by 6 bases and J by 7 bases, leaving 15 bases between them. CDR3 DNA, as far as it was read: TGTGCCAGCAGGGGGGGAGTGGTATGTGAAAAA. Its translation: CASRGGVVCEK. The full CDR3 protein reads CASRGGVVCEKLFF.

Comments on this clone: The read ends 3 residues before the CDR3 terminus; that terminus is restored from the germline J gene. The genes are TRBV12-3 or TRBV12-4 and TRBJ2-7, with D possibly matching TRBD2 (5 bases). This CDR3 contains 11 residues. V was shortened by 4 bases and J by 5 bases, with 6 bases between the two germline ends. CDR3 sequence reads: CASSSRDEQYF. The covered CDR3 bases are TGTGCCAGCAGTTCGAGGGACGAG.

A note on this clone: The read terminates 3 residues before the CDR3 end, so the remaining end is supplied by the germline J gene. The chain uses TRBV10-3 and TRBJ1-1, with TRBD1 as a possible D gene (5 bases). The CDR3 extends over 17 amino acids. Germline V gene sequence: CDR1 ENHRY, CDR2 SYGVKD. V was pared by 2 bases and J by 3 bases, with 19 bases between. CDR3 loop: CAISERGQYYQDTEAFF. CDR3 bases read: TGTGCCATCAGTGAGAGGGGCCAATATTACCAGGACACTGAA.

As to this clone: The read finishes 3 residues shy of the CDR3 end, and the germline J gene is used to complete it. The V gene is TRBV5-4, the J gene TRBJ1-2; 8 bases align to TRBD1. Germline V gene lookup returns CDR1 SGHNT and CDR2 YYREEE (reference sequence). This CDR3 is 13 amino acids long. V lost 5 bases, J lost 6 bases, and 6 bases stayed unmatched. CDR3 in amino acids: CASRIQGANGYTF. The covered CDR3 bases are TGTGCCAGCAGGATCCAGGGGGCCAATGGC.

About this clone: The sequenced fragment ends 3 residues before the CDR3 boundary, so the rest is inferred from the germline J gene. The chain joins TRBV7-2 to TRBJ1-1; 8 positions agree with TRBD1. The V and J ends lost 7 bases and 5 bases, in that order; junction bases with no gene match: 3. In germline, CDR1 is SGHTA, CDR2 FQGNSA. This CDR3 is 12 amino acids long. The covered CDR3 bases are TGTGCCAGCAACAGGGGGTATACTGAA. The encoded protein is CASNRGYTE. The entire CDR3 reads CASNRGYTEAFF.